This T cell receptor beta chain was captured in a study of blood T cell repertoires in COVID-19 (dated by TCRdb to the early 2020s). Context from the whole study: The collaborator samples originated in the United States, Italy and Spain and spanned the acute and convalescent phases of COVID-19. Deeply sampled blood TCRbeta repertoires from subjects exposed to, actively infected with, or recovered from COVID-19 were included in the dataset. The sample metadata nearly always contained a de-identified subject ID, COVID-19 status, age in years and sex. HLA class I and class II types, where available, came from metadata supplied by the sample provider rather than from assay-based typing. A freely available public database, intended as a resource for researchers studying the immune response to SARS-CoV-2, is where the repertoires were released. The material from the prospective study consisted of cDNA or gDNA derived from T cells, B-cell-depleted T cells, or PBMCs. The samples were drawn from two sources: the first 160 participants of the ongoing ImmuneRACE study, and over 1,000 subjects contributed by 6 global collaborators. General findings and caveats noted by the study authors: The quantity of clinical and demographic metadata differed by source and by participant and was supplied without curation.

To note about this clone: Its specific antigen is unknown. Base qualities are not provided; no much larger clone lies one nucleotide away.

TCRbeta CDR3 regions were amplified from genomic DNA using the immunoSEQ Assay, a bias-controlled multiplex PCR. Per the authors' processing: Nucleated cell counts per sample were estimated from amplification of reference gene primers within the assay. To quantify the absolute abundance of each unique TCRbeta CDR3 rearrangement, sequence reads were collapsed and filtered. For each sample, productive Simpson clonality was calculated as the square root of Simpson's diversity index over productive rearrangements. As stored in TCRdb, this immuneACCESS dataset retains in-frame rearrangements with V and J assigned. A fraction of the clones does not appear; measured against another copy, unresolved V genes explain less than half of the discrepancy, and the remainder lacks a known reason. The D gene and trimming were derived from the DNA, and the V and J assignments and clone size from that table. This sample comprises around 140,000 clones, approximately 80% of them detected only once. The ten most abundant clones make up about 40% of the sample.

Collaborating institutions collected whole blood in K2EDTA tubes following their own protocols. For TCRbeta analysis, collaborators shipped samples as frozen whole blood, isolated PBMCs, or DNA extracted from either of those sample types. The source is a human donor in a cohort sampled during active COVID-19. The sample was peripheral blood.

For the CDR3, the sequence is CACKATGRGYTF. The DNA sequence follows: TGTGCCTGCAAGGCGACAGGGAGAGGCTACACCTTC. The chain joins TRBV19 to TRBJ1-2; 7 central nucleotides agree with TRBD1. In the germline V gene (reference sequence), CDR1 corresponds to LNHDA and CDR2 to SQIVND. The CDR3, cysteine through phenylalanine, is 12 amino acids long. This entry keeps only the CDR3 DNA: 36 bases, framed from base 1. The junction shows trimming of 11 bases on V and 8 bases on J, and the gene matches do not reach 11 bases of it.